The clone carrying this T cell receptor beta chain has only one observation. What it recognizes is unknown. The sample's treatment: 10-day PBMC culture with coronavirus spike peptide pools or control peptides (ViraFEST assay). The unexposed donor's CD4+ T cells were collected before the COVID-19 pandemic (2011-2018). ViraFEST sequenced TCRs after peptide-pool expansion of antigen-specific T cells. Trimming pared 0 bases from V and 5 bases from J, leaving 6 bases between. Germline V gene data show CDR1 as DFQATT and CDR2 as SNEGSKA (reference sequence). This CDR3 is 12 amino acids long. Sequencing of cultured CD4+ T cell DNA used the Oncomine TCR Beta short-read assay. After culture, CD4+ T cells served as the source for genomic DNA extraction. MiXCR, run by TCRdb on the PCR reads, gives a single entry per CDR3 protein. The table includes around 9,000 distinct CDR3 sequences, under 35% detected once.

The sample comes from a study of vaccination and CD4 T cells after COVID-19. Study context: Investigators took post-vaccine samples a median roughly 73 days after dose two, within a range of 14 to 241. Controls had a CEFX pool, an HIV-1 Nef pool, or no peptide added. Findings of the study overall: Spike mono-reactivity marked 304 of 307 vaccine-specific clones in convalescent patients.

The chain joins TRBV20-1 to TRBJ2-3; D gene ambiguous. This TCR came from a human donor in good health. The sequenced sample consisted of CD4+ T cells from blood, cultured in vitro. In nucleotides, the CDR3 is TGCAGTGCTAGAGATTCCCTAGATACGCAGTATTTT. Residues: CSARDSLDTQYF.